A selection of T cell receptor beta chains follows, all from one sample in a study of blood T cell repertoires in COVID-19. The protocol was immunoSEQ multiplex PCR, while the TCRdb copy is restricted to in-frame clones and leaves out a portion. The data contain some 170,000 clones, 82% of them seen just once; the ten biggest clones take up about 8%. Sequenced material: peripheral blood. All receptors derive from a woman aged 70-85 years with acute or convalescent COVID-19. Each CDR3 is given with its conserved first and last residue. The D gene is left open where the match is weak. Some rows have no size entry. The others give once, few or many, or a class for an expanded clone.

size: .
V: TRBV5-1
D: TRBD1
J: TRBJ1-1
DNA: TGCGCCAGCAGCTTCCAGGGGGACACTGAAGCTTTCTTT
CDR3: CASSFQGDTEAFF

size: .
V: TRBV27
D: .
J: TRBJ2-2
DNA: TGTGCCAGCACCCGGGGGAGCACCGGGGAGCTGTTTTTT
CDR3: CASTRGSTGELFF

size: once
V: TRBV29-1
D: .
J: TRBJ2-3
DNA: TGCAGCGTTGAAGATGCGGGGCGCGATACGCAGTATTTT
CDR3: CSVEDAGRDTQYF

size: once
V: TRBV28
D: .
J: TRBJ1-1
DNA: TGTGCCAGCAGTTTAGGGAGTGTATGGCTGGCTTTCTTT
CDR3: CASSLGSVWLAFF

size: .
V: TRBV30
D: .
J: TRBJ2-3
DNA: TGTGCCTGGAGTGTCAGCGGGCGCACAGATACGCAGTATTTT
CDR3: CAWSVSGRTDTQYF

size: .
V: TRBV19
D: .
J: TRBJ1-5
DNA: TGTGCCAGTAGTAGCGGTTGGGTTTTAAGCAATCAGCCCCAGCATTTT
CDR3: CASSSGWVLSNQPQHF

size: .
V: TRBV5-1
D: .
J: TRBJ2-3
DNA: TGCGCCAGCAGCCTATTTACAGGGCTAAGCACAGATACGCAGTATTTT
CDR3: CASSLFTGLSTDTQYF

size: few
V: TRBV30
D: TRBD1
J: TRBJ1-3
DNA: TGTGCCTGGAGCGGGGACAGTAGAAACACCATATATTTT
CDR3: CAWSGDSRNTIYF

size: .
V: TRBV7-9
D: .
J: TRBJ2-1
DNA: TGTGCCAGCAGCTTAGCTGGCGGAGGGCACTACAATGAGCAGTTCTTC
CDR3: CASSLAGGGHYNEQFF

size: .
V: TRBV6-2/TRBV6-3
D: TRBD1
J: TRBJ2-7
DNA: TGTGCCAGCAGCCCGGTCCCGGGACAGGGATCCTACGAGCAGTACTTC
CDR3: CASSPVPGQGSYEQYF

size: once
V: TRBV6-6
D: .
J: TRBJ2-3
DNA: TGTGCCAGCACGAGGCTTAGCACAGATACGCAGTATTTT
CDR3: CASTRLSTDTQYF

size: .
V: TRBV4-1
D: .
J: TRBJ1-2
DNA: TGCGCCAGCAGACCCCCGGGGTTTAACTATGGCTACACCTTC
CDR3: CASRPPGFNYGYTF

size: .
V: TRBV28
D: .
J: TRBJ1-6
DNA: TGTGCCAGCAAGACCGGGGGGGCCTCCTATAATTCACCCCTCCACTTT
CDR3: CASKTGGASYNSPLHF

size: .
V: TRBV5-6
D: .
J: TRBJ2-2
DNA: TGTGCCAGCAGCTTGCCGGGGGGCGGCGGGGAGCTGTTTTTT
CDR3: CASSLPGGGGELFF

size: .
V: TRBV28
D: .
J: TRBJ1-2
DNA: TGTGCCAGCAGTTTAGAGTCAGGGTACGATGGCTACACCTTC
CDR3: CASSLESGYDGYTF

size: .
V: TRBV28
D: .
J: TRBJ2-3
DNA: TGTGCCAGCAGCCCCCTAGCTCCCCCGGATACGCAGTATTTT
CDR3: CASSPLAPPDTQYF

size: .
V: TRBV5-1
D: TRBD1
J: TRBJ1-3
DNA: TGCGCCAGCAAGACAGGGTCTTTAGGCTCTGGAAACACCATATATTTT
CDR3: CASKTGSLGSGNTIYF

size: few
V: TRBV5-4
D: .
J: TRBJ1-1
DNA: TGTGCCAGCAGTTTGACAACGAACACTGAAGCTTTCTTT
CDR3: CASSLTTNTEAFF

size: .
V: TRBV7-3
D: .
J: TRBJ2-7
DNA: TGTGCCAGCAGGTTAGCGTCCGAGCAGTACTTC
CDR3: CASRLASEQYF

size: .
V: TRBV5-1
D: .
J: TRBJ2-3
DNA: TGCGCCAGCAGCTCTTCAGGGTGGGACACAGATACGCAGTATTTT
CDR3: CASSSSGWDTDTQYF

size: once
V: TRBV28
D: .
J: TRBJ2-7
DNA: TGTGCCAGCAGTCGCCCTGTTCGGGGCGAGCAGTACTTC
CDR3: CASSRPVRGEQYF

size: many
V: TRBV7-9
D: .
J: TRBJ1-1
DNA: TGTGCCAGCAATCGGGTTGAGTCTGCGACTGAAGCTTTCTTT
CDR3: CASNRVESATEAFF

size: .
V: TRBV5-1
D: TRBD1
J: TRBJ2-7
DNA: TGCGCCAGCAGCCCCGACAGGGGAGGAACCTACGAGCAGTACTTC
CDR3: CASSPDRGGTYEQYF

size: few
V: TRBV2
D: TRBD1
J: TRBJ1-1
DNA: TGTGCCAGCGGGGGTGGGACAGGGGTCTCTGAAGCTTTCTTT
CDR3: CASGGGTGVSEAFF

size: .
V: TRBV5-6
D: TRBD2
J: TRBJ2-7
DNA: TGTGCCAGCAGCTTGGGGACTAGGTACGAGCAGTACTTC
CDR3: CASSLGTRYEQYF

size: .
V: TRBV27
D: .
J: TRBJ1-6
DNA: TGTGCCGGCAGTTTATATGGGGCGGCAGGGGATAATTCACCCCTCCACTTT
CDR3: CAGSLYGAAGDNSPLHF